The TCR beta chain under discussion was sequenced for a study of low-dose radiotherapy and immunotherapy resistance in tumors. Study overall: Daily intake of oral aspirin 300 mg by patients lasted four cycles and began on cycle 1 day 1.

The germline V and J ends were trimmed by 0 bases and 2 bases, with 11 bases remaining between them. The CDR3 runs 16 residues. CDR1 and CDR2 (germline): SGHDN, FVKESK. TRAV and TRBV primers primed cDNA for both TCRalpha and TCRbeta. TCR amplification used approximately 19 PCR cycles, a constant-region primer and a V-primer adapter. MiXCR was run by TCRdb on the reads, yielding one entry per CDR3 protein. There are approximately 84,000 distinct CDR3 sequences in the sample; about 18% occur only once, and about 2.8% lies in the top ten. Time point noted: before trial treatment. Each donor was administered nivolumab, ipilimumab, aspirin, low-dose cyclophosphamide and low-dose radiotherapy.

The receptor was derived from a male donor with prostate cancer. The material sequenced was PBMCs, taken before treatment. The chain links TRBV14 to TRBJ2-1; D is unresolved. For the CDR3, the DNA is TGTGCCAGCAGCCAAGAATTAAGAGGACCCTACAATGAGCAGTTCTTC. Translation: CASSQELRGPYNEQFF. The variable domain in full, with the rest retrieved from reference TRBV14 and TRBJ2-1, is EAGVTQFPSHSVIEKGQTVTLRCDPISGHDNLYWYRRVMGKEIKFLLHFVKESKQDESGMPNNRFLAERTGGTYSTLKVQPAELEDSGVYFCASSQELRGPYNEQFFGPGTRLTVL.